The source of this TCR beta chain is a study of graft-versus-host responses after intestinal transplantation. Turning to the study itself: Once they had received anti-thymocyte globulin induction, all recipients took tacrolimus and steroids for three to four years. Overall study results and limits: Across patients carrying graft-donor T cell macrochimerism, allografts held high graft-versus-host to host-versus-graft clonal ratios. GvH clones were identified in recipient marrow, with some first appearing in ileum or blood.

Measured with immunoSEQ multiplex PCR; TCRdb has only the in-frame clones, and not every one. Among under 95,000 clones listed, 80% to 90% were seen once. Germline assignment: CDR1 SSHAT and CDR2 FNYEAQ (reference sequence). This CDR3 is built from 13 residues. This clone was observed a single time. Its antigen is unidentified. One junction end does not reproduce the germline sequence, and a read error may be involved. The receptor was derived from a human donor who received an intestinal transplant. Sequencing used unstimulated CD8+ T cells sorted from spleen or lymph node cells, obtained before intestinal transplant. The chain recombines TRBV7-7 with TRBJ2-1; the D gene is possibly TRBD2 (6 bases). The CDR3 protein is CASSLWRDGEQFF. The CDR3, as DNA: TGTGCTAGCAGCCTTTGGAGGGACGGTGAGCAGTTCTTC.